The 8 T cell receptor beta chains presented below share a single source sample, sequenced in a study of identifying expanded T cells in peripheral blood. Data came from immunoSEQ multiplex PCR; TCRdb stores just in-frame clones and leaves some out. The sample has around 94,000 clones; 70% to 90% are singletons. The specimen was blood. These receptors all stem from a person aged 18 to 75 in good health.

This chain joins TRBV4-1 and TRBJ2-5, with D possibly TRBD1 on 6 matching bases. V lost 0 bases to trimming and J lost 7 bases, with 18 bases between them. The CDR3 consists of 16 residues. From germline, CDR1 is MGHRA and CDR2 YSYEKL. The CDR3 loop reads CASSQDAQGYLATQYF. The CDR3 nucleotides are TGCGCCAGCAGCCAAGATGCACAGGGCTATCTAGCGACCCAGTACTTC.

This clone came up once. The gene calls are TRBV23-1 and TRBJ2-2; D may be TRBD2 (6 bases). TRBV23-1 has ORF status, its function being uncertain. The V end was cut by 4 bases, the J end by 7 bases, with 13 bases between. The CDR3 covers 14 residues. The CDR3 loop is CASSPGGRHGELFF. In DNA, the CDR3 is TGCGCCAGCAGTCCCGGGGGAAGGCACGGGGAGCTGTTTTTT.

The chain couples TRBV30 to TRBJ1-2; TRBD1 aligns across 7 bases. CDR1 and CDR2 (germline): GTSNPN, SVGIG (reference sequence). Unmatched junction bases numbered 11, after V lost 3 bases and J lost 1 base. CDR3 size: 16 residues. The CDR3 DNA is TGTGCCTGGAGCTCGAGGACAGGACCCTATAACTATGGCTACACCTTC. The encoded protein is CAWSSRTGPYNYGYTF.

The chain has TRBV9 and TRBJ2-2; 7 bases fit TRBD1. V shed 4 bases and J 2 bases; nucleotides not matched to a gene: 11. The CDR3 has 17 amino acids. Germline CDR1 reads SGDLS; CDR2 reads YYNGEE. The chain's CDR3 is CASSQDRVGGNTGELFF. In DNA form, the CDR3 reads TGTGCCAGCAGCCAAGACAGGGTTGGGGGAAACACCGGGGAGCTGTTTTTT.

The DNA of the CDR3 is TGTGCCAGCAGCCTGGGGGGACTAGATGCAGATACGCAGTATTTT. It is translated as CASSLGGLDADTQYF. J is TRBJ2-3 and V is TRBV5-4, with 8 bases identical to TRBD2. The CDR3 is made up of 15 amino acids. J was trimmed by 4 bases and V by 4 bases; bases with no gene match: 8. Germline lookup yields CDR1 SGHNT and CDR2 YYREEE (reference sequence).

The gene calls are TRBV11-2 and TRBJ2-5; a possible D gene is TRBD1 (6 bases). CDR1 is SGHAT, CDR2 FQNNGV, per germline. Trimming took 1 base from V and 1 from J, leaving 13 bases between them. The CDR3 contains 16 residues. The CDR3 DNA is TGTGCCAGCAGCTTAGTTGGGGAACAGGGCCAAGAGACCCAGTACTTC. Translation: CASSLVGEQGQETQYF.

The V call is TRBV7-8, the J call TRBJ1-1; unclear D gene. V was trimmed by 2 bases and J by 4 bases, leaving 20 bases between them. The CDR3 is 17 residues long. Per germline, CDR1 SGHVS and CDR2 FQNEAQ. The CDR3 nucleotides are TGTGCCAGCAGCTTATTAGCGGCGGGTCGAACCCTCACTGAAGCTTTCTTT. This encodes CASSLLAAGRTLTEAFF. The full variable domain, its missing parts supplied by reference TRBV7-8 and TRBJ1-1, is GAGVSQSPRYKVAKRGQDVALRCDPISGHVSLFWYQQALGQGPEFLTYFQNEAQLDKSGLPSDRFFAERPEGSVSTLKIQRTQQEDSAVYLCASSLLAAGRTLTEAFFGQGTRLTVV.

The rearrangement uses TRBV4-3 and TRBJ2-7; 9 bases align to TRBD1. The CDR3 is made up of 15 amino acids. J lost 5 bases, V lost 0 bases, and 5 bases had no gene match. Per germline, CDR1 LGHNA and CDR2 YSLEER. The CDR3 coding sequence is TGCGCCAGCAGCCAAGAGACAGGGGGTCGGAACGAGCAGTACTTC. Protein: CASSQETGGRNEQYF.